This TCR beta chain emerged from a study of Ad26.COV2.S vaccination and SARS-CoV-2 variants. On the study more broadly: The COV1001 Ad26.COV2.S trial arm included the donor.

V was pared by 0 bases and J by 4 bases, with 8 bases between. The CDR3 length is 13 residues. Germline V lookup: CDR1 SGHNT, CDR2 YYREEE (reference sequence). Profiled with immunoSEQ multiplex PCR; TCRdb holds only in-frame clones, not every one. The table lists 240,000 or so clones, 88% of them singletons. The sample's treatment: some 20 received Ad26.COV2.S at low or high dose, single or two shots; roughly five received placebo; per-sample allocation not given. Vaccine and placebo recipients were sampled on day 63 after the first injection. Aged 18-55 years, donor was enrolled in Boston in 2020. Details on this clone: The antigen remains undetermined.

Study-level findings and limits: People who got the vaccine had more spike-specific TCR breadth than people who got placebo.

This sequence joins TRBV5-4 and TRBJ2-7; no clear D. The receptor comes from a person aged 18-65 years who received the Ad26.COV2.S COVID-19 vaccine or a placebo. Sequenced here: peripheral blood, sampled in a trial of Ad26.COV2.S vaccine versus placebo. The CDR3 loop is CASSLGAGYEQYF. Written as DNA, the CDR3 is TGTGCCAGCAGCTTGGGAGCCGGGTACGAGCAGTACTTC.